The 20 T cell receptor beta chains reported below all come from one sample, sequenced in a study of T cells after yellow fever vaccination. TCRdb called the 5' RACE reads again in MiXCR, with one record for every CDR3 protein. The repertoire holds some 420,000 distinct CDR3 sequences, with 15% to 20% as singletons. Sequences were derived from PBMCs, sampled before the yellow fever booster vaccination. These receptors originate from a man between 18 and 35 years old who received the YFV17D yellow fever vaccine.

This clonotype was seen many times. The V call is TRBV29-1, the J call TRBJ2-7; D is unclear. V lost 7 bases and J 5 bases, leaving 15 bases between the germline ends. Germline values: CDR1 SQVTM, CDR2 ANQGSEA. CDR3 length equals 12 residues. CDR3 bases: TGCAGCGCTAACTCAGGTACCAACGAGCAGTACTTC. Residues: CSANSGTNEQYF.

This clonotype showed up just a few times. The chain links TRBV7-3 to TRBJ2-7; the D gene is possibly TRBD1 (5 bases). This CDR3 is 15 amino acids long. V lost 1 base, J lost 5 bases, and 15 bases lay in between. CDR1 is SGHTA, CDR2 FQGTGA, per germline. The DNA for the CDR3 is TGTGCCAGCAGCTTAAAGGATCCAGGGTTCCACGAGCAGTACGTC. It translates to CASSLKDPGFHEQYV.

This clonotype was counted a few times. The chain employs TRBV7-9 and TRBJ2-1; D uncertain. Trimming took 5 bases from V and 2 from J, leaving 13 bases between them. The CDR3 totals 15 residues. Per the germline V gene, CDR1 is SEHNR and CDR2 is FQNEAQ (reference sequence). DNA of the CDR3: TGTGCCAGCAGCGATCAGGTACTTACCTACAATGAGCAGTTCTTC. As protein: CASSDQVLTYNEQFF.

The chain recombines TRBV7-2 with TRBJ2-1; D is uncertain. Germline CDR1 reads SGHTA; CDR2 reads FQGNSA. Deletions cut 3 bases from V and 11 bases from J, with 8 bases between. This CDR3 has 11 residues. CDR3: CASSFTVQQFF. The CDR3 DNA sequence: TGTGCCAGCAGCTTTACAGTTCAGCAGTTCTTC.

This clonotype was picked up a small number of times. The rearrangement uses TRBV20-1 and TRBJ2-3, with D possibly TRBD2 on 5 matching bases. V was cut by 6 bases and J by 1 base, with 11 bases left in between. Germline V CDR1 and CDR2: DFQATT, SNEGSKA (reference sequence). The CDR3 covers 13 residues. The CDR3 bases are TGCAGTGCCACGGACTTAGGCACAGATACGCAGTATTTT. It codes for CSATDLGTDTQYF.

The table lists this clonotype with a few counts. The CDR3 region has the DNA TGTGCCAGCAGCCTCAGTGGTTTGTGGAACACTGAAGCTTTCTTT. Translation gives CASSLSGLWNTEAFF. The genes are TRBV7-9 and TRBJ1-1; D is ambiguous. The V and J ends lost 5 bases and 1 base respectively, with 14 bases between them. The CDR3 runs 15 residues. CDR1 and CDR2 from the germline V gene are SEHNR and FQNEAQ (reference sequence).

This clonotype came up a few times. This rearrangement joins TRBV12-3 or TRBV12-4 to TRBJ2-3; either TRBD1 or TRBD2 may supply D (5 bases each). The ends were cut back, 2 bases at V and 4 bases at J, with 10 bases in the middle. This CDR3 is built from 14 residues. CDR3 protein: CASSLWDAADTQYF. DNA for the CDR3: TGTGCCAGCAGTTTATGGGACGCCGCAGATACGCAGTATTTT.

The genes are TRBV12-3 or TRBV12-4 and TRBJ1-5; a weak D match, TRBD1 (5 bases). V gave up 3 bases and J gave up 9 bases, with 15 bases separating them. This CDR3 has 14 residues. In DNA, the CDR3 is TGTGCCAGCAGTTTGGGGGTAGAGTTTTGGCCCCAGCATTTT. Protein product: CASSLGVEFWPQHF.

The chain carries TRBV30 and TRBJ2-7, with D perhaps matching TRBD1 (5 bases). In germline, CDR1 is GTSNPN, CDR2 SVGIG (reference sequence). The length of the CDR3 is 12 residues. V was clipped by 5 bases and J by 1 base, with 9 bases between them. CDR3 amino acids: CAWQGSSYEQYF. The CDR3 coding sequence is TGTGCCTGGCAGGGTTCTTCCTACGAGCAGTACTTC.

This clonotype was counted between two and nine times. The chain carries TRBV18 and TRBJ1-1, with 8 bases aligning to TRBD1. J gave up 4 bases and V 3 bases, and 7 bases lay outside the gene matches. The CDR3 runs to 15 residues. CDR1 is KGHSH, CDR2 LQKENI, per germline. The CDR3 loop is CASSPGTGKGTEAFF. The CDR3, as DNA: TGTGCCAGCTCACCCGGGACAGGAAAGGGCACTGAAGCTTTCTTT.

The V call is TRBV5-6, the J call TRBJ2-2, with D uncertain. The V and J ends lost 4 bases and 5 bases respectively, with 6 bases between them. Germline V gene sequence: CDR1 SGHDT, CDR2 YYEEEE. The CDR3 spans 12 residues. The CDR3, as DNA: TGTGCCAGCAGCAGTGAAACCGGGGAGCTGTTTTTT. It encodes CASSSETGELFF.

This clonotype was counted only a few times. The CDR3 loop is CASSVGQGGEQFF. The CDR3 DNA reads TGTGCCAGCAGCGTAGGACAGGGAGGTGAGCAGTTCTTC. The chain carries TRBV9 and TRBJ2-1, with D perhaps matching TRBD1 (7 bases). The CDR3 loop spans 13 amino acids. Germline loops: CDR1 SGDLS, CDR2 YYNGEE. The ends were cut back, 0 bases at V and 9 bases at J, with 10 bases in the middle.

This chain links TRBV6-6 with TRBJ2-7; TRBD1 might be the D (5 bases). Germline V lookup: CDR1 MNHNY, CDR2 SVGAGI (reference sequence). The ends were cut back, 7 bases at V and 5 bases at J, with 9 bases in the middle. The CDR3 covers 11 residues. Here the CDR3 DNA reads TGTGCCAGCACCCTACAGGACGAGCAGTACTTC. Protein: CASTLQDEQYF.

The chain joins TRBV7-8 to TRBJ1-5; possible D gene TRBD1, 5 bases. V lost 3 bases, J lost 0 bases, and 9 bases lay in between. CDR3 length: 15 amino acids. Germline values: CDR1 SGHVS, CDR2 FQNEAQ. In DNA form, the CDR3 reads TGTGCCAGCAGCTTCGGGGCCCGTAGCAATCAGCCCCAGCATTTT. Translation: CASSFGARSNQPQHF.

This sequence joins TRBV20-1 and TRBJ2-1, with unresolved D. The CDR3 is 10 amino acids. Looked up from germline, CDR1 is DFQATT and CDR2 is SNEGSKA (reference sequence). Trimming pared 5 bases from V and 10 bases from J, leaving 9 bases between. CDR3 nucleotide sequence: TGCAGTGCTGGAAGACGGGAGCAGTTCTTC. This encodes CSAGRREQFF.

The rearrangement links TRBV4-2 to TRBJ2-5; no clear D. Germline CDR1 is LGHNA and CDR2 is YNFKEQ. The V and J ends lost 0 bases and 2 bases respectively, with 7 bases between them. The CDR3 has 14 residues. CDR3 bases: TGTGCCAGCAGCCAAGATGTACAGCAAGAGACCCAGTACTTC. This gives the protein CASSQDVQQETQYF.

A few counts support this clonotype. This chain connects TRBV4-3 to TRBJ1-6; D ambiguous. This CDR3 contains 16 residues. CDR1 is LGHNA, CDR2 YSLEER, per germline. V gave up 4 bases and J gave up 5 bases, with 15 bases separating them. CDR3 residues: CASSPDRTANNSPLHF. The CDR3 DNA sequence: TGCGCCAGCAGCCCCGATAGGACGGCTAATAATTCACCCCTCCACTTT.

This clonotype was seen more than once but under ten times. The genes are TRBV5-1 and TRBJ2-2; D ambiguous. Germline lookup yields CDR1 SGHRS and CDR2 YFSETQ. V was shortened by 3 bases and J by 4 bases, with 7 bases between the two germline ends. The CDR3 consists of 13 residues. The CDR3 nucleotides are TGCGCCAGCAGCTCTAGTGTCACCGGGGAGCTGTTTTTT. It is translated as CASSSSVTGELFF.

This chain links TRBV6-5 with TRBJ2-5; tentative D call: TRBD2 (7 bases). The CDR3 loop spans 16 amino acids. Looked up from germline, CDR1 is MNHEY and CDR2 is SVGAGI. The V and J ends lost 6 bases and 3 bases respectively, with 20 bases between them. The CDR3 is CASSQRLGGPKETQYF. In DNA form, the CDR3 reads TGTGCCAGCAGCCAACGTCTCGGGGGGCCCAAAGAGACCCAGTACTTC.

The chain combines TRBV7-2 with TRBJ1-1; 7 positions match TRBD1. The CDR3 loop spans 13 amino acids. Germline-derived CDR1 and CDR2 are SGHTA and FQGNSA. The V and J ends lost 4 bases and 4 bases, in that order; junction bases with no gene match: 3. This CDR3 is CASSSHRGTEAFF. The CDR3 nucleotides read TGTGCCAGCAGCTCCCACAGGGGCACTGAAGCTTTCTTT.